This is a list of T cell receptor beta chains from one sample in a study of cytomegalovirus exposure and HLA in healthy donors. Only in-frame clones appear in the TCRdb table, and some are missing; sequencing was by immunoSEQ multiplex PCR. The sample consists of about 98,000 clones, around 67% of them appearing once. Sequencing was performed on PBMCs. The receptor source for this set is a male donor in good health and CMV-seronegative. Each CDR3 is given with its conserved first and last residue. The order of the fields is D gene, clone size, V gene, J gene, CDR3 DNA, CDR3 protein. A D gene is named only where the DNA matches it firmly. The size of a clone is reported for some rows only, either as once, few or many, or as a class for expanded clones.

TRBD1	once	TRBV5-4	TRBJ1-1	TGTGCCAGCAGCTTGGCGGGGGCAGGGGGTGCTTTCTTT	CASSLAGAGGAFF
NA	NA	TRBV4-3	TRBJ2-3	TGCGCCAGCAGCCTCGACTGGCGGGTTATCACAGATACGCAGTATTTT	CASSLDWRVITDTQYF
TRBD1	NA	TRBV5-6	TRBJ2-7	TGTGCCAGCAGCAAGTACAGGGGTTTCGAGCAGTACTTC	CASSKYRGFEQYF
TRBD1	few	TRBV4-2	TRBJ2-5	TGTGCCAGCAGCCGAGGGGAACTTGGACAGGGGGCTAGGGAGCAGTACTTC	CASSRGELGQGAREQYF
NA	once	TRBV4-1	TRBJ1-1	TGCGCCAGCAGCCAAGATGGGGGCCGGGGTAACACTGAAGCTTTCTTT	CASSQDGGRGNTEAFF
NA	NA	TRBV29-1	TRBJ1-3	TGCAGCGCTACAGGGATTGGAAACACCATATATTTT	CSATGIGNTIYF
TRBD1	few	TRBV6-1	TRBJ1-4	TGTGCCAGCAGTGAAAACAGGGGAGAACTGTTTTTT	CASSENRGELFF
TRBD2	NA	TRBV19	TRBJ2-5	TGTGCCAGTAGTGGCGGGAGGGAGGGAGAGACCCAGTACTTC	CASSGGREGETQYF
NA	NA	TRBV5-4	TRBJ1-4	TGTGCCAGCAGCTTGGGCCCCGCAGGGCAGTATAATGAAAAACTGTTTTTT	CASSLGPAGQYNEKLFF
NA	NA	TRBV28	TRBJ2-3	TGTGCCAGCGTAACCCGGGATACGCAGTATTTT	CASVTRDTQYF
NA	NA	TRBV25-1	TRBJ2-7	TGTGCCAGCACCAGTCGTTCCTCCTACGAGCAGTACTTC	CASTSRSSYEQYF
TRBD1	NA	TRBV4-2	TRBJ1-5	TGTGCCAGCAGCGGGACAGGGAACGACCAGCCCCAGCATTTT	CASSGTGNDQPQHF
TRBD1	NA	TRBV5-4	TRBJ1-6	TGTGCCAGCAGCCAGGGACAGGGGATTAATTCACCCCTCCACTTT	CASSQGQGINSPLHF